The clone carrying this T cell receptor beta chain was recorded at least ten times. The antigen remains unidentified. The time point here: newly diagnosed GD, antithyroid drugs for less than 3 months. PBMC RNA was the source of the TCR library. The source of the sample is a study of regulatory T cells in long-lasting Graves disease. This CDR3 has 14 residues. The germline CDR1 and CDR2 sequences are SEHNR and FQNEAQ (reference sequence). Germline trimming cut 4 bases from V and 5 bases from J; bases unmatched to any gene: 7. Study findings and constraints: Patients with persistent disease showed a bias toward TRBV28, TRBJ1-2 and TRBJ2-5.

Combining iRepertoire HTBI primers with Arm-PCR of CDR3 regions, the authors built TCR beta libraries. From the multiplex PCR reads, TCRdb called clonotypes with MiXCR, one entry per CDR3 protein. The data hold over 500,000 distinct CDR3 sequences, with about 16% observed a single time. These same records also appear under a second study, on T cells in Graves' hyperthyroidism and ophthalmopathy. That source notes: An initial round of RT-PCR targeting the TCR CDR3 relied on the HTBI primer set. Among thyroid clonotypes expanded above 0.001, most also appeared in blood.

The starting material was peripheral blood mononuclear cells (PBMCs), obtained at new diagnosis, from a patient treated with antithyroid drugs. This TCR derives from a woman aged 25 to 45 with Graves disease. The chain is built from TRBV7-9 and TRBJ2-5; TRBD1 aligns across 7 bases. The CDR3 DNA follows: TGTGCCAGCAGCTCGACGACAGGGTGGGAGACCCAGTACTTC. Its translation: CASSSTTGWETQYF.